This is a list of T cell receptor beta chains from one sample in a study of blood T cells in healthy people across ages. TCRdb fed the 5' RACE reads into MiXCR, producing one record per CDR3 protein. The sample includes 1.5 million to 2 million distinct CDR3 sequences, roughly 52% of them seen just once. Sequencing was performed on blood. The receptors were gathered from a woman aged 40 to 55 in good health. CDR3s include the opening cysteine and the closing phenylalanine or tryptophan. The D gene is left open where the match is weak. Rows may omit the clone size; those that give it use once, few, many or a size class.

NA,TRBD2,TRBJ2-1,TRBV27,CASLAGGLSYNEQFF,TGTGCCAGTTTAGCGGGGGGGCTGTCCTACAATGAGCAGTTCTTC
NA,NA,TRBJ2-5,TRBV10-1,CASSESHSRGGVPETQYF,TGCGCCAGCAGTGAGTCGCACTCCCGCGGCGGGGTCCCAGAGACCCAGTACTTC
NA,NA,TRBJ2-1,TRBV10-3,CAIRVQGRNEQFF,TGTGCCATCCGGGTACAGGGTCGAAATGAGCAGTTCTTC
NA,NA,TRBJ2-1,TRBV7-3,CASSLAPGDGAVYNEQFF,TGTGCCAGCAGCTTAGCCCCAGGGGATGGGGCGGTGTACAATGAGCAGTTCTTC
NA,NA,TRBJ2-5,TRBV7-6,CASSLSISGTPQETQYF,TGTGCCAGCAGCTTATCAATTTCGGGGACTCCTCAAGAGACCCAGTACTTC
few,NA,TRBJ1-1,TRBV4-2,CASSQAGKTFF,TGTGCCAGCAGCCAAGCTGGGAAAACTTTCTTT
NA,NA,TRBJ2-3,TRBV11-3,CASSLGKQGYHTDTQYF,TGTGCCAGCAGCTTAGGAAAACAGGGATATCACACAGATACGCAGTATTTT
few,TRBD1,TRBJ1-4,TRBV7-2,CASSFDRGSEKLFF,TGTGCCAGCAGCTTCGACAGGGGAAGTGAAAAACTGTTTTTT
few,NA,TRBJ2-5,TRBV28,CASSAPLGGLETQYF,TGTGCCAGCAGTGCTCCACTTGGGGGGCTAGAGACCCAGTACTTC
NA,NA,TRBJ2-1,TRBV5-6,CASSLAPLGRRNEQFF,TGTGCCAGCAGCTTGGCCCCCCTAGGGAGGAGGAATGAGCAGTTCTTC
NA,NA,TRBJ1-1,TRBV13,CASSLGTNEAFF,TGTGCCAGCAGCTTAGGTACAAACGAAGCTTTCTTT
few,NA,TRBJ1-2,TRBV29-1,CSAVRATNYGYTF,TGCAGCGCCGTCAGGGCTACTAACTATGGCTACACCTTC
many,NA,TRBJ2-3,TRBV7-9,CASSYSDLTDTQYF,TGTGCCAGCAGCTACTCGGACCTCACAGATACGCAGTATTTT
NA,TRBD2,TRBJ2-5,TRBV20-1,CRGLSGNQETQYF,TGCAGAGGTCTTAGCGGGAACCAAGAGACCCAGTACTTC
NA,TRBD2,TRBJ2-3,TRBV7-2,CASSSGLTSDTQYF,TGTGCCAGCAGCTCGGGACTAACTTCAGATACGCAGTATTTT
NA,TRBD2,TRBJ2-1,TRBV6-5,CASSYIGTSGGNSYNEQFF,TGTGCCAGCAGTTACATTGGGACTAGCGGGGGCAACTCCTACAATGAGCAGTTCTTC
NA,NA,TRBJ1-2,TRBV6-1,CASSQDGLIGYTF,TGTGCCAGCTCCCAGGACGGACTCATTGGCTACACCTTC
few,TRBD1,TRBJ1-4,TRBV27,CASRSGTGGSYEKLFF,TGTGCCAGCCGATCCGGGACAGGGGGGAGCTATGAAAAACTGTTTTTT
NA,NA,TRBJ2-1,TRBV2,CASSVTRINNNEQFF,TGTGCCAGCAGTGTCACGCGGATCAACAACAATGAGCAGTTCTTC
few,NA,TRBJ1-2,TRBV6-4,CASSFGRDTYGYTF,TGTGCCAGCAGTTTCGGCCGGGACACCTATGGCTACACCTTC
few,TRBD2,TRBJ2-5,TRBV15,CATSPGLAAIGRQETQYF,TGTGCCACCAGCCCGGGACTAGCGGCCATCGGGAGGCAAGAGACCCAGTACTTC
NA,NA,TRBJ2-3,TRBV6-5,CASSYSTPPADTQYF,TGTGCCAGCAGTTACTCCACCCCTCCGGCAGATACGCAGTATTTT
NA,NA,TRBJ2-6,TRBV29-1,CSVKGDLSGANVLTF,TGCAGCGTTAAAGGGGATCTCTCTGGGGCCAACGTCCTGACTTTC
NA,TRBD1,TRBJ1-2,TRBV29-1,CSVEEGTGGTYGYTF,TGCAGCGTTGAAGAAGGGACAGGGGGAACCTATGGCTACACCTTC
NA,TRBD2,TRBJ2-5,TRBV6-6,CATHGGGETQYF,TGTGCGACCCACGGGGGAGGGGAGACCCAGTACTTC
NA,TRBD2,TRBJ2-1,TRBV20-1,CSARGPTSGHNEQFF,TGCAGTGCTAGAGGACCTACTAGCGGCCACAATGAGCAGTTCTTC
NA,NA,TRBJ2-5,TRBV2,CASTPGTPKETQYF,TGTGCCAGCACCCCCGGGACTCCCAAAGAGACCCAGTACTTC
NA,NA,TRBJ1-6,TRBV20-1,CSAKGDENSPLHF,TGCAGTGCCAAGGGGGATGAGAATTCACCCCTCCACTTT
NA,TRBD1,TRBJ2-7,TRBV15,CATATGAMTYEQYF,TGTGCCACCGCAACAGGGGCGATGACCTACGAGCAGTACTTC
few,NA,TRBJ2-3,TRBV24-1,CATSDWRGTLRNTQYF,TGTGCCACCAGTGATTGGCGGGGCACACTCAGGAATACGCAGTATTTT
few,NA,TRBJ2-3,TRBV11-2,CASSLDPQGSIADTQYF,TGTGCCAGCAGCTTAGATCCGCAGGGGAGTATAGCAGATACGCAGTATTTT
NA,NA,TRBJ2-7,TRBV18,CASSPQKGSEQYF,TGTGCCAGCTCACCTCAGAAGGGCTCCGAGCAGTACTTC
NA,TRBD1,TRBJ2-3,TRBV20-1,CSARSQGDTDTQYF,TGCAGTGCTAGAAGTCAGGGGGACACAGATACGCAGTATTTT
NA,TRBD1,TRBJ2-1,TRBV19,CASSKMTGVCEQFF,TGTGCCAGTAGTAAAATGACAGGGGTGTGTGAGCAGTTCTTC
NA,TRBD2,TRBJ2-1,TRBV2,CASSQRGTSGGYNEQFF,TGTGCCAGCAGTCAAAGGGGGACTAGCGGGGGCTACAATGAGCAGTTCTTC
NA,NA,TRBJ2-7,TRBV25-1,CASTFYEQYF,TGTGCCAGTACATTCTACGAGCAGTACTTC
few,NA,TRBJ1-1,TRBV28,CASSLFTEAFF,TGTGCCAGCAGTTTATTCACTGAAGCTTTCTTT
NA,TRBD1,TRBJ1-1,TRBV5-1,CASSSDTGGQFEAFF,TGCGCCAGCAGCTCAGACACAGGGGGCCAATTCGAAGCTTTCTTT
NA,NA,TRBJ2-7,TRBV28,CASSSLPPEQYF,TGTGCCAGCAGCTCGTTACCTCCAGAGCAGTACTTC
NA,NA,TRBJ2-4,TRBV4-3,CASSHELTDGLAKNIQYF,TGCGCCAGCAGCCACGAGCTGACCGACGGACTAGCCAAAAACATTCAGTACTTC
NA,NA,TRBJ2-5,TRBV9,CAGSPRTAQETQYF,TGTGCCGGCAGCCCGCGGACGGCCCAAGAGACCCAGTACTTC
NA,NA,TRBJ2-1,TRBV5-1,CASCLGRVGYNEQFF,TGCGCCAGCTGCCTTGGCAGGGTGGGATACAATGAGCAGTTCTTC
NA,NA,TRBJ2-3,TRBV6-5,CASSYRGGITDTQYF,TGTGCCAGCAGTTACCGTGGCGGGATCACAGATACGCAGTATTTT
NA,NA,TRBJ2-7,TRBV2,CASSRNHEQYF,TGTGCCAGCAGTCGGAATCACGAGCAGTACTTC
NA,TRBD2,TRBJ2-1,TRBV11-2,CASSLALPQTSAFYNEQFF,TGTGCCAGCAGCTTAGCCCTCCCTCAGACTAGCGCTTTTTACAATGAGCAGTTCTTC
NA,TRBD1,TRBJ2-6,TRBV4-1,CASSQDGTGITFSGANVLTF,TGCGCCAGCAGCCAAGACGGGACAGGGATTACCTTCTCTGGGGCCAACGTCCTGACTTTC